This T cell receptor (beta chain) derives from a study of T cell responses to AZD1222 COVID-19 vaccine. Repertoires were generated with immunoSEQ multiplex PCR, while TCRdb's copy carries only in-frame clones and drops some. The sample has roughly 130,000 clones; 70% to 90% are singletons. Trimming left V 1 base short and J 4 bases short, with 11 bases between. Germline V gene sequence: CDR1 SNHLY, CDR2 FYNNEI. The CDR3 is 14 amino acids. General study points: The CD4 TCRs associated with vaccination extended across spike and predominated at 160-218 and 743-854. Donors, mostly white British, included more females; clonal diversity was possibly underestimated.

Remarks on this clone: The antigen is not known.

The material sequenced was peripheral blood, taken on day 0 of AZD1222 vaccination. The chain combines TRBV2 with TRBJ2-7; perhaps TRBD1 as D (5 bases). The receptor's source is an adult in good health. For the CDR3, the DNA is TGTGCCAGCAGTGAAGGGCCAGGGTCTTACGAGCAGTACTTC. Its protein product is CASSEGPGSYEQYF.